This T cell receptor (beta chain) emerged from a study of T cells in Graves' hyperthyroidism and ophthalmopathy. This clonotype was seen only a few times. What it recognizes is unknown. The investigators amplified TCR beta CDR3 regions from RNA transcripts. First-round RT-PCR targeting the TCR CDR3 was performed with the HTBI primer set. TCRdb re-called the multiplex PCR reads through MiXCR, storing one row per CDR3 protein. Among around 500,000 distinct CDR3 sequences, approximately 15% were seen once, and the ten largest hold 15% to 20%. The CDR3 loop spans 16 amino acids. Germline V lookup: CDR1 MGHDK, CDR2 SYGVNS. V lost 4 bases and J lost 6; bases outside the gene matches: 9. Aged 18 to 65, the patients had hyperthyroidism that was newly diagnosed and had lasted under 2 months. Clinical symptoms, serum thyroxine, TRAb, thyroid ultrasound and orbital computed tomography established diagnosis. Overall study findings and caveats: Separating ophthalmopathy from stable hyperthyroidism was achieved by a 13 V-J model. Ophthalmopathy onset followed model prediction by a median about 6.9 months.

Sequencing was carried out using blood. This TCR came from a woman between 18 and 29 years old with Graves' hyperthyroidism. This sequence joins TRBV25-1 and TRBJ2-1; 10 bases match TRBD2. The CDR3 loop is CASSGNSGRLSNEQFF. The CDR3 DNA follows: TGTGCCAGCAGTGGGAATAGCGGGAGGTTAAGCAATGAGCAGTTCTTC.